Given below is one TCR beta chain in context. The target antigen is unknown. This specimen belongs to a study of T cell responses to AZD1222 COVID-19 vaccine. Germline CDR1 reads SGHVS; CDR2 reads FQNEAQ. The CDR3 is 14 residues long. Trimming took 5 bases from V and 4 from J, leaving 11 bases between them. Study-wide points: Females outnumbered males among donors, who were mostly white British; clonal diversity was possibly underestimated. Seropositive AZD1222 recipients at baseline numbered only five or six.

Profiling relied on immunoSEQ multiplex PCR, and the TCRdb table lists in-frame clones only, not all of them. Among some 180,000 clones listed, about 93% were seen once. This sample comprised peripheral blood, obtained 28 days after the second dose of the MenACWY control vaccine. This chain uses TRBV7-8 with TRBJ1-4, with no clear D. This TCR was sampled from an adult who received the MenACWY meningococcal vaccine as a control. The CDR3 sequence is CASSRTAGNEKLFF. CDR3 DNA: TGTGCCAGCAGCCGAACAGCGGGTAATGAAAAACTGTTTTTT.